These 13 T cell receptor beta chains originate from one sample sequenced in a study of identical twins. TCRdb itself ran the 5' RACE reads through MiXCR, one entry per CDR3 protein. This table has about 920,000 distinct CDR3 sequences, 9% to 15% appearing once. The sample also formed part of further work on yellow fever vaccine responses in identical twins.

Source material: PBMCs. The origin of the receptors is a woman under 30 in good health.

The rearrangement links TRBV12-3 or TRBV12-4 to TRBJ2-3; D may be TRBD1 (6 bases). The V end was cut by 6 bases, the J end by 0 bases, with 16 bases between. This CDR3 contains 16 residues. The CDR3: CASREGTWRSTDTQYF. The DNA of the CDR3 is TGTGCCAGCAGAGAAGGGACATGGAGGAGCACAGATACGCAGTATTTT.

This clonotype was detected many times. This sequence joins TRBV6-5 and TRBJ2-1, with 7 nucleotides matching TRBD2. Trimming took 2 bases from V and 2 from J; bases not matched to a gene: 3. The CDR3 is 15 amino acids. CDR1 is MNHEY, CDR2 SVGAGI, per germline. The CDR3 loop is CASSYASGAYNEQFF. In DNA, the CDR3 is TGTGCCAGCAGTTACGCTAGCGGAGCCTACAATGAGCAGTTCTTC.

This clonotype showed up just a few times. The chain links TRBV12-3 or TRBV12-4 to TRBJ2-1; D may be TRBD1 (6 bases). Trimming stripped 5 bases from V and 15 bases from J, with 17 bases between. This CDR3 has 12 amino acids. CDR3 DNA sequence: TGTGCCAGCAGTCCTCCGGAGACAGGTTTGTTCTTC. Translation gives CASSPPETGLFF.

The chain carries TRBV2 and TRBJ2-5, with 8 bases matching TRBD2. This CDR3 comprises 15 residues. Germline CDR1 is SNHLY and CDR2 is FYNNEI. V trimming: 3 bases; J trimming: 5 bases; junction bases outside the gene matches: 8. Here the CDR3 DNA reads TGTGCCAGCAGTGACGCGGGGGGTATGGGGGAGACCCAGTACTTC. Translation: CASSDAGGMGETQYF. The whole variable domain, remainder taken from reference TRBV2 and TRBJ2-5, is EPEVTQTPSHQVTQMGQEVILRCVPISNHLYFYWYRQILGQKVEFLVSFYNNEISEKSEIFDDQFSVERPDGSNFTLKIRSTKLEDSAMYFCASSDAGGMGETQYFGPGTRLLVL.

This clonotype occurred a few times. V and J are TRBV10-1 and TRBJ2-3; 13 bases are a match to TRBD2. The V segment lost 5 bases and the J segment 5 bases; nucleotides outside the gene matches: 7. The CDR3 is 16 residues long. Germline CDR1 WNHNN, CDR2 SYGVQD (reference sequence). The CDR3: CASSIGTSGKVDTQYF. For the CDR3, the DNA is TGCGCCAGCAGTATCGGGACTAGCGGGAAGGTAGATACGCAGTATTTT.

This clonotype was recorded at least ten times. J is TRBJ2-1 and V is TRBV12-3 or TRBV12-4; D is uncertain. The CDR3 is made up of 15 amino acids. Trimming cost V 2 bases and J 7 bases, with 15 bases left between them. Written as DNA, the CDR3 is TGTGCCAGCAGTTTATATTTGGCGGCTGGGAATGAGCAGTTCTTC. Its translation: CASSLYLAAGNEQFF.

This sequence joins TRBV24-1 and TRBJ1-5; D is perhaps TRBD1 (5 bases). V was shortened by 1 base and J by 5 bases, with 8 bases between the two germline ends. Germline V lookup: CDR1 KGHDR, CDR2 SFDVKD. The CDR3 is 14 residues long. CDR3 coding DNA: TGTGCCACCAGTGATTTAGGGGCACATCAGCCCCAGCATTTT. Translated, it gives CATSDLGAHQPQHF.

This clonotype was observed a few times. The chain links TRBV3-1 to TRBJ2-5; D remains unclear. The germline V and J ends were trimmed by 2 bases and 2 bases, with 12 bases remaining between them. Germline V gene lookup returns CDR1 LGHDT and CDR2 YNNKEL (reference sequence). The CDR3 consists of 15 residues. CDR3 loop: CASSQSLSFQETQYF. CDR3 nucleotides: TGTGCCAGCAGCCAAAGTCTCAGCTTTCAAGAGACCCAGTACTTC.

This clonotype was seen a handful of times. Written as DNA, the CDR3 is TGTGCCAGCAGACCACAGGGATTTCAAGAGACCCAGTACTTC. Translating it yields CASRPQGFQETQYF. The gene calls are TRBV7-9 and TRBJ2-5, with D perhaps matching TRBD1 (6 bases). Trimming shortened V by 6 bases and J by 2 bases, and 13 bases separated the two germline ends. This CDR3 is built from 14 residues. The V gene's germline CDR1 is SEHNR and CDR2 FQNEAQ (reference sequence).

This clonotype has ten or more counts. The chain has TRBV5-1 and TRBJ2-2; tentative D call: TRBD1 (5 bases). V was cut by 7 bases and J by 7 bases, with 17 bases left in between. In germline, CDR1 is SGHRS, CDR2 YFSETQ. The CDR3 spans 14 residues. The CDR3 reads CASDEQGVGGELFF. CDR3 sequence (DNA): TGCGCCAGCGACGAACAAGGGGTTGGCGGGGAGCTGTTTTTT.

This clonotype was seen a few times. The genes are TRBV5-1 and TRBJ1-4, with D unclear. CDR3 length: 15 residues. Trimming left V 3 bases short and J 5 bases short, with 14 bases between. Germline V lookup: CDR1 SGHRS, CDR2 YFSETQ. This chain's CDR3 is CASSSRHDQNEKLFF. As DNA, the CDR3 is TGCGCCAGCAGCTCCCGACATGACCAGAATGAAAAACTGTTTTTT.

This clonotype was counted only a few times. V gene TRBV20-1 combines with J gene TRBJ2-1, with 12 bases that match TRBD2. CDR3 length: 15 residues. The germline gives CDR1 DFQATT, CDR2 SNEGSKA (reference sequence). Losses at the gene ends were 6 bases for V and 4 bases for J; bases not matched to a gene: 7. CDR3 nucleotide sequence: TGCAGTGCACCGACTAGCGGGAGCCTATACAATGAGCAGTTCTTC. It translates to CSAPTSGSLYNEQFF.

The chain has TRBV9 and TRBJ2-1; TRBD2 aligns across 7 bases. CDR3 length: 15 residues. Germline CDR1 and CDR2: SGDLS and YYNGEE. V lost 0 bases to trimming and J lost 5 bases; unmatched junction nucleotides: 5. This chain's CDR3 is CASSVEGREDNEQFF. The CDR3 DNA reads as TGTGCCAGCAGCGTAGAGGGGAGGGAGGACAATGAGCAGTTCTTC.